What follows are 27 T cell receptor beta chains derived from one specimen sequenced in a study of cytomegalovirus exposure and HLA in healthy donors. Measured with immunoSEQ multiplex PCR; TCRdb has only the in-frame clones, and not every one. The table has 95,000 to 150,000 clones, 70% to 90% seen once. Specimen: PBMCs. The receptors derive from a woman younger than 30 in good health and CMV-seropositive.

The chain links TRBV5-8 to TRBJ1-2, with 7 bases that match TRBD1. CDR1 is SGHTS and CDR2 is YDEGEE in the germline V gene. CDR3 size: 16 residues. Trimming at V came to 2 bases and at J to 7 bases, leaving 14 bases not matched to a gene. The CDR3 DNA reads TGTGCCAGCAGCTTAGGACAGGAGGCCGCTCTTACTGGCTACACCTTC. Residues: CASSLGQEAALTGYTF. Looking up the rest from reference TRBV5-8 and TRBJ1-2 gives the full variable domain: EAGVTQSPTHLIKTRGQQATLRCSPISGHTSVYWYQQALGLGLQFLLWYDEGEERNRGNFPPRFSGRQFPNYSSELNVNALELEDSALYLCASSLGQEAALTGYTFGSGTRLTVV.

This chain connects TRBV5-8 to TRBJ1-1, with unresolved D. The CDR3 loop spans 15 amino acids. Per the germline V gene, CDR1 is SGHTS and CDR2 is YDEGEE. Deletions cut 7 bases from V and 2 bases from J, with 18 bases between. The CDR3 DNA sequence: TGTGCCAGCGACCTGTGGGAACGGGAAAACACTGAAGCTTTCTTT. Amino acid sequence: CASDLWERENTEAFF.

In DNA form, the CDR3 reads TGTGCCAGCAGTCAGGGGTCTTACACCGGGGAGCTGTTTTTT. It is translated as CASSQGSYTGELFF. V usage is TRBV27 and J usage is TRBJ2-2; tentatively, D is TRBD1 (6 bases). The CDR3 is 14 amino acids. Germline V gives CDR1 MNHEY, CDR2 SMNVEV (reference sequence). The V gene lost 5 bases and the J gene lost 3 bases, with 10 bases spanning the gap.

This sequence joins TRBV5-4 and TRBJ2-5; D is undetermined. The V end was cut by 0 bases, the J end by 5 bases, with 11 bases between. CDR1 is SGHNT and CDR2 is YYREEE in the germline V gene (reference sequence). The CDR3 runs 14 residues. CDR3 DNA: TGTGCCAGCAGCTTGGACCCGTCCGCGGAGACCCAGTACTTC. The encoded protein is CASSLDPSAETQYF.

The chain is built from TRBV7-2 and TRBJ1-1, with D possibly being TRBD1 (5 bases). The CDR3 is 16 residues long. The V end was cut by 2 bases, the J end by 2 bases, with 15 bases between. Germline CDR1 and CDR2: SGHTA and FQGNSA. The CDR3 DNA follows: TGTGCCAGCAGCTTATTGGGAGGGGAGGGTAACACTGAAGCTTTCTTT. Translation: CASSLLGGEGNTEAFF.

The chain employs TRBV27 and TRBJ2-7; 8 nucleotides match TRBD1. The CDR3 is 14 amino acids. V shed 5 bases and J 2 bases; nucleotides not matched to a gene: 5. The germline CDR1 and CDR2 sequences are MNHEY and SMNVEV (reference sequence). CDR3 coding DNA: TGTGCCAGCAGTACAGGGGGTAACGCCTACGAGCAGTACTTC. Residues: CASSTGGNAYEQYF.

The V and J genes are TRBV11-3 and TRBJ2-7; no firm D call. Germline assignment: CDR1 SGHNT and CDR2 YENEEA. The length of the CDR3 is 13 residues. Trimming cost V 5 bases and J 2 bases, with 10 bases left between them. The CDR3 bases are TGTGCCAGCAGCCCCCCGGTGGCCTACGAGCAGTACTTC. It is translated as CASSPPVAYEQYF.

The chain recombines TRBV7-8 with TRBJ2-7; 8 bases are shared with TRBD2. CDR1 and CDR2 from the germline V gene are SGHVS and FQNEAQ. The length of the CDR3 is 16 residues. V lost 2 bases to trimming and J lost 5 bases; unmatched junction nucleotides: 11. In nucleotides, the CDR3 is TGTGCCAGCAGCTTACTACAGCGGGAGTCGCCGAACGAGCAGTACTTC. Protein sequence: CASSLLQRESPNEQYF.

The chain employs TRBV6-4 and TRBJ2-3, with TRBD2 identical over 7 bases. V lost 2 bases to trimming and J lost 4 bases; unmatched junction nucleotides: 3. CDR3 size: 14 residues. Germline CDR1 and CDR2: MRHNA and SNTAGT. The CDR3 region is CASSDRGGPDTQYF. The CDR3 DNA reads TGTGCCAGCAGTGACAGGGGAGGGCCAGATACGCAGTATTTT.

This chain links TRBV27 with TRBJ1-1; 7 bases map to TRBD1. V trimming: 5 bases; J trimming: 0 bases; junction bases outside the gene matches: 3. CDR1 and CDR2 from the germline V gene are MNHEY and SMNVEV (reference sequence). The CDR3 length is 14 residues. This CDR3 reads CASSPTGMNTEAFF. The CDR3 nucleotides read TGTGCCAGCAGTCCGACAGGGATGAACACTGAAGCTTTCTTT.

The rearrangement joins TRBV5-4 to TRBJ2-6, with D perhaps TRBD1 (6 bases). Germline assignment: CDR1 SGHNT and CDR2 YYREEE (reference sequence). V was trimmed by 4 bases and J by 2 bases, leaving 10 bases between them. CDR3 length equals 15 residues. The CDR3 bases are TGTGCCAGCAGCCTTCAGGGGACTGGGGCCAACGTCCTGACTTTC. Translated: CASSLQGTGANVLTF.

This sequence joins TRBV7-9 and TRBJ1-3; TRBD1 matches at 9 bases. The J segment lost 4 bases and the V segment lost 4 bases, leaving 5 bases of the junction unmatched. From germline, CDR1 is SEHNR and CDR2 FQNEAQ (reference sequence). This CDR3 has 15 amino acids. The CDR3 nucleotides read TGTGCCAGCAGCTCGACCGGGACAGGGGGAAACACCATATATTTT. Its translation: CASSSTGTGGNTIYF.

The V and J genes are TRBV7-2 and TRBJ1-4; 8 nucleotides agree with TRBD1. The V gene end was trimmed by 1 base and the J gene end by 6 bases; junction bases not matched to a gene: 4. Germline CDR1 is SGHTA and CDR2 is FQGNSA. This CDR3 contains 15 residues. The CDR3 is CASSLGDRQYEKLFF. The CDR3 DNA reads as TGTGCCAGCAGCTTAGGGGACAGGCAGTATGAAAAACTGTTTTTT.

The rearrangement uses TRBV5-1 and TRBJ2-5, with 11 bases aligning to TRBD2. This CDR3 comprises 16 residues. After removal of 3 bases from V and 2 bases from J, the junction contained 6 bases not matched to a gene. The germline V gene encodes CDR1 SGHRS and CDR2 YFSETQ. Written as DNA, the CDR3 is TGCGCCAGCAGCTCTCTGACTAGCGGGGTTCAAGAGACCCAGTACTTC. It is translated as CASSSLTSGVQETQYF.

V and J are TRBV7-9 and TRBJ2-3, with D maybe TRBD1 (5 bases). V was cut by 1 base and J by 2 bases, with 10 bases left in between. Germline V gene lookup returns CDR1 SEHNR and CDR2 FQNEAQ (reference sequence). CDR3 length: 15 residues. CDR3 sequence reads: CASSLVGAFTDTQYF. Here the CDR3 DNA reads TGTGCCAGCAGCTTAGTTGGGGCCTTCACAGATACGCAGTATTTT. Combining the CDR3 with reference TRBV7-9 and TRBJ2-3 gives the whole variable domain DTGVSQNPRHKITKRGQNVTFRCDPISEHNRLYWYRQTLGQGPEFLTYFQNEAQLEKSRLLSDRFSAERPKGSFSTLEIQRTEQGDSAMYLCASSLVGAFTDTQYFGPGTRLTVL.

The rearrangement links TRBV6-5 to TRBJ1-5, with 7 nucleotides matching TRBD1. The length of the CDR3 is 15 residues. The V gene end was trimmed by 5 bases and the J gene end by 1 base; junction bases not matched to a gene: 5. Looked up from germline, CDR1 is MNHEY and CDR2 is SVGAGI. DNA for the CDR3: TGTGCCAGCAGTAACACAGGGGTGAGCAATCAGCCCCAGCATTTT. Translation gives CASSNTGVSNQPQHF.

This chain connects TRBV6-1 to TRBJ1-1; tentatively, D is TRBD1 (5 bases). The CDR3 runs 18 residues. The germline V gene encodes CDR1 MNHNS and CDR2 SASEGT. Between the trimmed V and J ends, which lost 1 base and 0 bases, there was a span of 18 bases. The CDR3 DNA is TGTGCCAGCAGTGAAGGTGAGGCAGGGCGGATGGTGAACACTGAAGCTTTCTTT. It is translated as CASSEGEAGRMVNTEAFF.

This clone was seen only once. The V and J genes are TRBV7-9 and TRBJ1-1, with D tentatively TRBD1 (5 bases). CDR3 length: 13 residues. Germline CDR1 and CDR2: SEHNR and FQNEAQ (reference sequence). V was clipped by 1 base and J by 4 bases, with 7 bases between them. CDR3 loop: CASSLGGLTEAFF. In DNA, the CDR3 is TGTGCCAGCAGCTTAGGGGGCCTCACTGAAGCTTTCTTT.

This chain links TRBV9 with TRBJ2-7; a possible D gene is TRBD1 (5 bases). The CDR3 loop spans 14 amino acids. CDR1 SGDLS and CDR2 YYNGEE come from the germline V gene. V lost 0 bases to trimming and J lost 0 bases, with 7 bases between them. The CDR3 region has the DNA TGTGCCAGCAGCGTAGGCGACAGCTCCTACGAGCAGTACTTC. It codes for CASSVGDSSYEQYF.

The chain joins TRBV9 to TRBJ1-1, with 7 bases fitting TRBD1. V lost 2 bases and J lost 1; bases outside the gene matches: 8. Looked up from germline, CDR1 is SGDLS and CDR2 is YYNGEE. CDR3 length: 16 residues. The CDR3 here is CASSVTAGTANTEAFF. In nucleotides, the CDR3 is TGTGCCAGCAGCGTGACAGCCGGGACAGCGAACACTGAAGCTTTCTTT.

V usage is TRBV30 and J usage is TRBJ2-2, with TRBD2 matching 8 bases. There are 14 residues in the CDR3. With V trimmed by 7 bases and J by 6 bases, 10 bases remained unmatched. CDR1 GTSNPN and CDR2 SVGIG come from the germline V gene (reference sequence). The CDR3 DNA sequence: TGTGCCTCCTCGGCGGGGCGGGGGGCCGGGGAGCTGTTTTTT. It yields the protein CASSAGRGAGELFF.

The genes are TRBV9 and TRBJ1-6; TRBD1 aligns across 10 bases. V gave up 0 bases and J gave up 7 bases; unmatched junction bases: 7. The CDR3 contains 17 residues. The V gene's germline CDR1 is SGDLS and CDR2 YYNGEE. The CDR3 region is CASSVGTGGWINSPLHF. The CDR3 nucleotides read TGTGCCAGCAGCGTAGGGACAGGGGGTTGGATAAATTCACCCCTCCACTTT.

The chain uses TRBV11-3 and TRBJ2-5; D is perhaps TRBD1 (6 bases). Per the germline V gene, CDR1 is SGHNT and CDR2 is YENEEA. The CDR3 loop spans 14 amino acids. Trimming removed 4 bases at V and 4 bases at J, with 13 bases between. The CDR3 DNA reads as TGTGCCAGCAGCTCTACAGGGATCGGAGAGACCCAGTACTTC. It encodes CASSSTGIGETQYF.

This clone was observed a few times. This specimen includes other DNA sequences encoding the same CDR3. The CDR3 protein is CASSPRDEQYF. CDR3 coding DNA: TGTGCCAGCAGTCCCCGTGACGAGCAGTACTTC. The chain is built from TRBV2 and TRBJ2-7; D is undetermined. The germline V gene encodes CDR1 SNHLY and CDR2 FYNNEI. The CDR3 has 11 amino acids. V was cut by 5 bases and J by 5 bases, with 7 bases left in between.

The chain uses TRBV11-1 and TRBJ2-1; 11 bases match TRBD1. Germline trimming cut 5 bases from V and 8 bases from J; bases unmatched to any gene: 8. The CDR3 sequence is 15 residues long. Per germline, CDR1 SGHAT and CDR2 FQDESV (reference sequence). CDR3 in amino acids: CASSLGTGGLHEQFF. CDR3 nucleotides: TGTGCCAGCAGCCTCGGGACAGGGGGGTTGCATGAGCAGTTCTTC.

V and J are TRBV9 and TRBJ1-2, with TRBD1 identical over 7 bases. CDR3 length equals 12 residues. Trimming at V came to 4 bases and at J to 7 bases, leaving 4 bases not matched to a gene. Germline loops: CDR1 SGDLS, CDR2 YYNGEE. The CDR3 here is CASSSSGGGYTF. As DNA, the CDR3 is TGTGCCAGCAGCTCCTCAGGGGGTGGCTACACCTTC.

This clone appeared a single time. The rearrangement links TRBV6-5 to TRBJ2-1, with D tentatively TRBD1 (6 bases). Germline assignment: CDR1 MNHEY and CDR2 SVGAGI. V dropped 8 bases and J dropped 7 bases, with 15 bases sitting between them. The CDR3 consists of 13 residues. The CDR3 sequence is CASARGLLNEQFF. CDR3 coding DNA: TGTGCCAGCGCCAGGGGTTTATTGAATGAGCAGTTCTTC.